These 24 T cell receptor beta chains were sequenced from one sample in a study of cytomegalovirus exposure and HLA in healthy donors. This PCR relied on a set of 60 Vbeta primers and 13 Jbeta primers. This table comes from immunoSEQ multiplex PCR, and its TCRdb copy is limited to in-frame clones, with some not included. The sample holds tens of thousands of clones; approximately 81% are singletons and the top ten take 1% to 1.5%. Specimen: PBMCs. All receptors derive from a girl aged 2 to 9 in good health and CMV-seropositive.

The CDR3 loop reads CASSLWNYRGDQPQHF. The CDR3 DNA follows: TGTGCCAGCAGTTTATGGAACTACAGGGGTGACCAGCCCCAGCATTTT. The V call is TRBV28, the J call TRBJ1-5, with TRBD1 identical over 7 bases. Germline loops: CDR1 MDHEN, CDR2 SYDVKM. Trimming cost V 0 bases and J 7 bases; bases outside gene matches: 9. There are 16 residues in the CDR3.

This chain connects TRBV19 to TRBJ1-5; no definite D call. Germline assignment: CDR1 LNHDA and CDR2 SQIVND (reference sequence). There are 14 residues in the CDR3. V was pared by 5 bases and J by 2 bases, with 10 bases between. In nucleotides, the CDR3 is TGTGCCAGTAGTGACCGTGGAGGCAATCAGCCCCAGCATTTT. Its translation: CASSDRGGNQPQHF.

The chain employs TRBV19 and TRBJ2-7; a weak D match, TRBD1 (6 bases). V lost 9 bases and J 6 bases, leaving 15 bases between the germline ends. This CDR3 has 12 amino acids. Per germline, CDR1 LNHDA and CDR2 SQIVND (reference sequence). CDR3 loop: CASPGEGVEQYF. The CDR3 DNA is TGTGCCAGCCCAGGGGAAGGTGTCGAGCAGTACTTC.

About this clone: The junction departs from germline at one end; a sequencing error may be responsible. CDR3 sequence (DNA): TGTGCCAGCAGCTTAGGGACCGGACAGGGACTGGTCATCTTC. Translating it yields CASSLGTGQGLVIF. The gene calls are TRBV7-2 and TRBJ1-2; 8 positions agree with TRBD1. Germline CDR1 reads SGHTA; CDR2 reads FQGNSA. This CDR3 has 14 amino acids.

The chain joins TRBV30 to TRBJ1-1, with 8 bases matching TRBD1. The CDR3 spans 15 residues. CDR1 and CDR2 from the germline V gene are GTSNPN and SVGIG (reference sequence). J gave up 4 bases and V 3 bases, and 10 bases lay outside the gene matches. CDR3 in DNA: TGTGCCTGGAGGGTGACGGACAGGGCAGTCACTGAAGCTTTCTTT. It encodes CAWRVTDRAVTEAFF. The full variable domain, with the rest looked up from reference TRBV30 and TRBJ1-1, is SQTIHQWPATLVQPVGSPLSLECTVEGTSNPNLYWYRQAAGRGLQLLFYSVGIGQISSEVPQNLSASRPQDRQFILSSKKLLLSDSGFYLCAWRVTDRAVTEAFFGQGTRLTVV.

CDR3 sequence: CASSSGQTYEQYF. CDR3 DNA: TGTGCCAGCAGTTCCGGACAGACCTACGAGCAGTACTTC. The chain employs TRBV6-5 and TRBJ2-7; possibly TRBD1 for D (6 bases). Germline V gene data show CDR1 as MNHEY and CDR2 as SVGAGI. V was shortened by 4 bases and J by 2 bases, with 9 bases between the two germline ends. The CDR3 totals 13 residues.

The rearrangement joins TRBV28 to TRBJ1-3; D remains ambiguous. V lost 6 bases to trimming and J lost 1 base, with 4 bases between them. This CDR3 has 12 residues. Germline CDR1 MDHEN, CDR2 SYDVKM. As DNA, the CDR3 is TGTGCCAGCAGCGGGTCTGGAAACACCATATATTTT. It yields the protein CASSGSGNTIYF.

The J gene is TRBJ1-5, the V gene TRBV7-2, with unresolved D. Trimming cost V 5 bases and J 2 bases, with 19 bases left between them. This CDR3 contains 17 residues. CDR1 is SGHTA and CDR2 is FQGNSA in the germline V gene. Written as DNA, the CDR3 is TGTGCCAGCAGCAATCATCCGGGATCCGGAGGCAATCAGCCCCAGCATTTT. Translating it yields CASSNHPGSGGNQPQHF.

The rearrangement links TRBV5-4 to TRBJ1-1; possibly TRBD1 for D (5 bases). The germline V gene has CDR1 SGHNT and CDR2 YYREEE (reference sequence). CDR3 length equals 14 residues. V lost 2 bases to trimming and J lost 4 bases, with 12 bases between them. The DNA for the CDR3 is TGTGCCAGCAGCTTTGACAGACCAACCACTGAAGCTTTCTTT. It is translated as CASSFDRPTTEAFF.

The rearrangement links TRBV13 to TRBJ2-2; no clear D gene. CDR3 length equals 12 residues. Per the germline V gene, CDR1 is PRHDT and CDR2 is FYEKMQ (reference sequence). Trimming left V 5 bases short and J 4 bases short, with 5 bases between. The chain's CDR3 is CASSAVTGELFF. The CDR3 nucleotides read TGTGCCAGCAGCGCGGTCACCGGGGAGCTGTTTTTT.

The V call is TRBV30, the J call TRBJ1-1, with unresolved D. Germline V gene sequence: CDR1 GTSNPN, CDR2 SVGIG (reference sequence). The CDR3 totals 11 residues. Trimming shortened V by 4 bases and J by 2 bases, and 5 bases separated the two germline ends. CDR3 DNA: TGTGCCTGGACCGTAAACACTGAAGCTTTCTTT. Protein sequence: CAWTVNTEAFF.

The genes are TRBV15 and TRBJ2-2, with unresolved D. The germline V and J ends were trimmed by 0 bases and 7 bases, with 3 bases remaining between them. The CDR3 is made up of 12 amino acids. Germline lookup yields CDR1 LNHNV and CDR2 YYDKDF (reference sequence). The CDR3: CATSRDLGELFF. CDR3 DNA: TGTGCCACCAGCAGAGATCTCGGGGAGCTGTTTTTT. Full variable domain (remainder filled in from reference TRBV15 and TRBJ2-2): DAMVIQNPRYQVTQFGKPVTLSCSQTLNHNVMYWYQQKSSQAPKLLFHYYDKDFNNEADTPDNFQSRRPNTSFCFLDIRSPGLGDTAMYLCATSRDLGELFFGEGSRLTVL.

The chain carries TRBV6-1 and TRBJ1-3, with D maybe TRBD1 (5 bases). V dropped 4 bases and J dropped 3 bases, with 10 bases sitting between them. The CDR3 runs 14 residues. CDR1 and CDR2 from the germline V gene are MNHNS and SASEGT. This chain's CDR3 is CASSASGHGNTIYF. The CDR3 DNA follows: TGTGCCAGCAGTGCGTCCGGACATGGAAACACCATATATTTT.

This sequence joins TRBV6-1 and TRBJ1-1; 9 nucleotides align to TRBD1. The trim removed 3 bases at V and 3 bases at J, leaving 2 bases unmatched. CDR1 is MNHNS and CDR2 is SASEGT in the germline V gene. The CDR3 runs to 14 residues. The CDR3 nucleotides are TGTGCCAGCAGTGAGGACAGGGGAGACACTGAAGCTTTCTTT. It codes for CASSEDRGDTEAFF.

The rearrangement uses TRBV27 and TRBJ2-3, with D maybe TRBD2 (6 bases). The germline V gene has CDR1 MNHEY and CDR2 SMNVEV (reference sequence). The CDR3 is 14 amino acids. V was pared by 10 bases and J by 0 bases, with 14 bases between. The CDR3 is CATGGRTSTDTQYF. CDR3 DNA sequence: TGTGCCACCGGAGGGAGGACGAGCACAGATACGCAGTATTTT.

The V gene is TRBV7-2, the J gene TRBJ2-7; 10 nucleotides line up with TRBD2. CDR3 length equals 14 residues. Germline CDR1 SGHTA, CDR2 FQGNSA. With V trimmed by 5 bases and J by 3 bases, 4 bases remained unmatched. CDR3: CASSQLAGNYEQYF. Written as DNA, the CDR3 is TGTGCCAGCAGCCAACTAGCGGGAAACTACGAGCAGTACTTC. Full variable domain (outside the CDR3, taken from reference TRBV7-2 and TRBJ2-7): GAGVSQSPSNKVTEKGKDVELRCDPISGHTALYWYRQSLGQGLEFLIYFQGNSAPDKSGLPSDRFSAERTGGSVSTLTIQRTQQEDSAVYLCASSQLAGNYEQYFGPGTRLTVT.

The rearrangement joins TRBV9 to TRBJ2-5; unclear D gene. V lost 0 bases and J lost 3, with 6 bases in between. The CDR3 is 13 residues long. The germline gives CDR1 SGDLS, CDR2 YYNGEE. The DNA for the CDR3 is TGTGCCAGCAGCGTAGGACGGGAAGAGACCCAGTACTTC. Its translation is CASSVGREETQYF.

V gene TRBV7-2 combines with J gene TRBJ2-7; the match to TRBD2 covers 7 bases. The V and J ends lost 2 bases and 6 bases, in that order; junction bases with no gene match: 19. The CDR3 is 18 residues long. CDR1 is SGHTA, CDR2 FQGNSA, per germline. The CDR3 DNA sequence: TGTGCCAGCAGCTTAAGTAACCCCGGCGGGAGCTGGGGTGGCGAGCAGTACTTC. Translating it yields CASSLSNPGGSWGGEQYF.

The chain employs TRBV2 and TRBJ2-1; tentatively, D is TRBD2 (5 bases). There are 13 residues in the CDR3. Trimming left V 7 bases short and J 3 bases short, with 10 bases between. From germline, CDR1 is SNHLY and CDR2 FYNNEI. CDR3 DNA: TGTGCCAGCAAAGCGGTCGGCTACAATGAGCAGTTCTTC. Translation gives CASKAVGYNEQFF.

The gene calls are TRBV28 and TRBJ2-1, with 10 nucleotides matching TRBD1. This CDR3 has 17 amino acids. The junction had 15 bases not matched to a gene; V was cut back by 6 bases and J by 7 bases. CDR1 MDHEN and CDR2 SYDVKM come from the germline V gene. CDR3 DNA: TGTGCCAGCAGCATACCCCTCGGGACAGGGGCTCGGAATGAGCAGTTCTTC. Amino acids: CASSIPLGTGARNEQFF. Combining the CDR3 with reference TRBV28 and TRBJ2-1 gives the whole variable domain DVKVTQSSRYLVKRTGEKVFLECVQDMDHENMFWYRQDPGLGLRLIYFSYDVKMKEKGDIPEGYSVSREKKERFSLILESASTNQTSMYLCASSIPLGTGARNEQFFGPGTRLTVL.

The chain carries TRBV7-9 and TRBJ2-1; TRBD1 agrees at 9 bases. Unmatched junction bases numbered 9, after V lost 3 bases and J lost 6 bases. The V gene's germline CDR1 is SEHNR and CDR2 FQNEAQ (reference sequence). This CDR3 is built from 16 residues. The CDR3 loop is CASSLVTTGGVNEQFF. CDR3 nucleotide sequence: TGTGCCAGCAGCTTGGTTACGACAGGGGGTGTCAATGAGCAGTTCTTC.

This chain uses TRBV7-2 with TRBJ2-5; 11 positions match TRBD2. The CDR3 length is 17 residues. V lost 2 bases and J lost 4; bases outside the gene matches: 9. From germline, CDR1 is SGHTA and CDR2 FQGNSA. The CDR3 DNA sequence: TGTGCCAGCAGCTTATATAGCGGGAGGGCCGGGGGAGAGACCCAGTACTTC. Residues: CASSLYSGRAGGETQYF.

This clone was detected a few times. The chain carries TRBV6-5 and TRBJ1-3, with D possibly TRBD1 on 6 matching bases. The V end was cut by 6 bases, the J end by 10 bases, with 19 bases between. This CDR3 has 14 amino acids. The germline gives CDR1 MNHEY, CDR2 SVGAGI. This CDR3 reads CASRERGYSGTIYF. The CDR3 bases are TGTGCCAGCAGGGAAAGGGGGTATTCGGGTACCATATATTTT.

This clone was picked up a small number of times. The chain couples TRBV5-5 to TRBJ2-3; 9 nucleotides align to TRBD1. Per the germline V gene, CDR1 is SGHKS and CDR2 is YYEKEE (reference sequence). J lost 8 bases, V lost 4 bases, and 5 bases had no gene match. The CDR3 has 13 amino acids. The CDR3 bases are TGTGCCAGCAGCCATACGGGACAGGGTACGCAGTATTTT. Translating gives CASSHTGQGTQYF.